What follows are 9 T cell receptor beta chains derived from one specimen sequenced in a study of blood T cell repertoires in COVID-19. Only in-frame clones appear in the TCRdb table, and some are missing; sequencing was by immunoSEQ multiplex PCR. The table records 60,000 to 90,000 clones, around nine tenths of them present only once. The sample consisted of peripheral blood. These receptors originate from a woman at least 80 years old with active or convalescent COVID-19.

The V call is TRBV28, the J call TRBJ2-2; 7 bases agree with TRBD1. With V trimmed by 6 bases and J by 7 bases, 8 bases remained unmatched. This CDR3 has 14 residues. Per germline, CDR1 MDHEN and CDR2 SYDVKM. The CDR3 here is CASRPGQAGGELFF. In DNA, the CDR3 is TGTGCCAGCAGACCTGGACAGGCAGGCGGGGAGCTGTTTTTT.

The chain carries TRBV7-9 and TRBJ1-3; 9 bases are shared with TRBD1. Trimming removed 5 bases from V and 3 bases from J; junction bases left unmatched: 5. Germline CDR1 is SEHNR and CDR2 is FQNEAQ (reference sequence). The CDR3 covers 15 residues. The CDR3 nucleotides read TGTGCCAGCAGCCCTGGGACAGGGTTTGGAAACACCATATATTTT. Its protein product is CASSPGTGFGNTIYF. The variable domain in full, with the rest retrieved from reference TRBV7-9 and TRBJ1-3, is DTGVSQNPRHKITKRGQNVTFRCDPISEHNRLYWYRQTLGQGPEFLTYFQNEAQLEKSRLLSDRFSAERPKGSFSTLEIQRTEQGDSAMYLCASSPGTGFGNTIYFGEGSWLTVV.

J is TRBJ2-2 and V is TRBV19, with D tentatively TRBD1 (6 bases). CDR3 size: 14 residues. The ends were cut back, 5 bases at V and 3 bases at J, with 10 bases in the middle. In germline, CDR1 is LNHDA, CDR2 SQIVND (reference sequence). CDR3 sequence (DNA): TGTGCCAGTAGTCTTGAGGGGGACACCGGGGAGCTGTTTTTT. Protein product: CASSLEGDTGELFF.

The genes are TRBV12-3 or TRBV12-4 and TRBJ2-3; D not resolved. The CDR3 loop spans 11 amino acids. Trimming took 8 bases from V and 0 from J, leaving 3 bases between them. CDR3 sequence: CASHSTDTQYF. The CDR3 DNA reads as TGTGCCAGCCATAGCACAGATACGCAGTATTTT.

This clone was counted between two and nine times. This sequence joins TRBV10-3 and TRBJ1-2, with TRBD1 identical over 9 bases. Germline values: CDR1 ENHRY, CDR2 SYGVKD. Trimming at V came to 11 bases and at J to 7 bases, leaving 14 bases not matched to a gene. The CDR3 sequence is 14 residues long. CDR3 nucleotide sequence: TGTGCCGTGAGCCGGGACAGGGAAAAAGGTGGCTACACCTTC. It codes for CAVSRDREKGGYTF.

The CDR3 region is CATSDRWWGYTF. The CDR3 region has the DNA TGTGCCACCAGTGACCGGTGGTGGGGCTACACCTTC. The genes are TRBV24-1 and TRBJ1-2; D ambiguous. Germline CDR1 reads KGHDR; CDR2 reads SFDVKD. There are 12 residues in the CDR3. V was clipped by 4 bases and J by 8 bases, with 10 bases between them.

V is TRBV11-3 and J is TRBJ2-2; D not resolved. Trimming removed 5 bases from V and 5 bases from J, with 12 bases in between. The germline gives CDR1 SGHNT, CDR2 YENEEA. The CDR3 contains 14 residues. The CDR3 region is CASSHMTNTGELFF. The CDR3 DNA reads TGTGCCAGCAGCCACATGACAAATACCGGGGAGCTGTTTTTT.

The CDR3 region has the DNA TGTGCCAGCAGCTTCGGGGAGAGGTTTGAAGCTTTCTTT. This translates into CASSFGERFEAFF. The J gene is TRBJ1-1, the V gene TRBV5-5; D is unresolved. The germline V gene has CDR1 SGHKS and CDR2 YYEKEE (reference sequence). V lost 2 bases and J 7 bases, leaving 12 bases between the germline ends. The CDR3 spans 13 residues.

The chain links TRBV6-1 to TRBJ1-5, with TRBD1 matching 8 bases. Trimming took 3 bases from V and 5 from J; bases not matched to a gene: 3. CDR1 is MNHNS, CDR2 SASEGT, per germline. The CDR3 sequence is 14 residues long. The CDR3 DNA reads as TGTGCCAGCAGTGACAGGGGGCGCGATCAGCCCCAGCATTTT. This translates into CASSDRGRDQPQHF.